Sequencing of this T cell receptor (beta chain) was carried out in a study of T-cell memory formation after mild COVID-19. Overall study: Each donor largely had its own TCR clusters. Points from the study as a whole: Day 15 to 85 contracting clones showed balanced CD4/CD8; later expanders leaned CD4+. Pre-infection memory already had some responding clones, implying cross-reactive memory joined.

Researchers used 5'RACE with constant-segment primers to make TCR alpha and TCR beta cDNA libraries that carry sample barcodes and UMIs. TCRdb recomputed calls from the 5' RACE reads with MiXCR, one row per CDR3 protein. Of hundreds of thousands of distinct CDR3 sequences in the sample, over 15% were seen once. The CDR3 totals 16 residues. Germline values: CDR1 SGHTA, CDR2 FQGTGA. The V end lost 5 bases, the J end lost 12 bases, and 28 bases lay between the germline ends. On this clonotype itself: Its antigen is not known.

The sequence came from a man younger than 35 who had mild COVID-19 (a few samples of this study predate the infection). Cell type and time point are not known. The sequenced material came from PBMCs or a T cell subset sorted from them (not recorded which). V gene TRBV7-3 combines with J gene TRBJ1-2; TRBD1 might be the D (5 bases). The CDR3 loop reads CASSPPRRVGPGPHTF. For the CDR3, the DNA is TGTGCCAGCAGCCCCCCACGGAGAGTCGGTCCAGGGCCTCACACCTTC. The whole variable domain, filled in from reference TRBV7-3 and TRBJ1-2, reads GAGVSQTPSNKVTEKGKYVELRCDPISGHTALYWYRQSLGQGPEFLIYFQGTGAADDSGLPNDRFFAVRPEGSVSTLKIQRTERGDSAVYLCASSPPRRVGPGPHTFGSGTRLTVV.